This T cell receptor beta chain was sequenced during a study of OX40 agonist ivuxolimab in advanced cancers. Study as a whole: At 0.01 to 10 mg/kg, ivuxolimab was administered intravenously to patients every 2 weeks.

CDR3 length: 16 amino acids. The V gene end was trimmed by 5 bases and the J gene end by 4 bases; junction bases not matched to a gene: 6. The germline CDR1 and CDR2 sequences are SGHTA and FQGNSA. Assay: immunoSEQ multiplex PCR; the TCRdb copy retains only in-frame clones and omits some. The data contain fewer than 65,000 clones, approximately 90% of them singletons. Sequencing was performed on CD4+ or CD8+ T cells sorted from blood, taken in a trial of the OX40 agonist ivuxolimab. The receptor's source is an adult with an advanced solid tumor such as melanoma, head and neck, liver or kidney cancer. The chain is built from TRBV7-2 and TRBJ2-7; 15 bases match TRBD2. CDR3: CASSPGLAGGIYEQYF. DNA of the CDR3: TGTGCCAGCAGCCCTGGACTAGCGGGAGGGATATACGAGCAGTACTTC.